This TCR beta chain is from a study of blood T cell repertoires in COVID-19 (dated by TCRdb to the early 2020s). Broadly, across the study: Samples from collaborators originated in the United States, Italy and Spain and spanned both the acute and convalescent phases of COVID-19. Subjects who had been exposed to COVID-19, were actively infected with it, or had recovered from it provided the deeply sampled blood TCRbeta repertoires that made up the dataset. Where available, HLA class I and class II types were obtained from metadata supplied by the sample provider rather than from assay-based typing. Nearly every sample came with metadata listing a de-identified subject ID, COVID-19 status, age in years and sex. Samples came from the ongoing ImmuneRACE study (first 160 participants) plus 1,254 subjects from 6 global collaborators. The material from the prospective study consisted of cDNA or gDNA derived from T cells, B-cell-depleted T cells, or PBMCs. The repertoires were made available in a free public database intended to serve as a resource for research on the immune response to SARS-CoV-2.

Collaborating institutions collected whole blood in K2EDTA tubes following their own protocols. For TCRbeta analysis, collaborators shipped samples as frozen whole blood, isolated PBMCs, or DNA extracted from either of those sample types. The immunoSEQ Assay, a bias-controlled multiplex PCR, was used to amplify TCRbeta CDR3 regions from genomic DNA. The study's processing was this. Nucleated cell counts per sample were estimated from amplification of reference gene primers within the assay. Sequence reads were collapsed and filtered to measure the absolute abundance of every unique TCRbeta CDR3 rearrangement. Productive Simpson clonality was computed per sample as the square root of Simpson's diversity index over productive rearrangements. TCRdb carries this immuneACCESS record with in-frame sequences only. Its versions omit some clonotypes, under half of them owing to an unresolved V gene in the studies checked, with the rest unexplained. The DNA was the basis for D and trimming; V, J and clone size are from that table. The sample includes 60,000 to 90,000 clones, with approximately 90% observed a single time. The ten most abundant clones make up less than 0.85% of the sample.

Concerning this clone itself: The antigen it binds to is not known. No much larger clone is present one base from it, and per-base qualities are unavailable.

According to the germline V gene, CDR1 reads ENHRY and CDR2 reads SYGVKD. Its CDR3 holds 14 amino acids, cysteine through phenylalanine. Only CDR3 DNA remains: 42 bases, in frame from the first base. A distance of 12 bases separates the germline ends of V and J, which lose 6 bases and 2 bases respectively. What the work shows at the level of the full study, not this receptor alone: The quantity of clinical and demographic metadata differed by source and by participant and was supplied without curation.

This TCR was recovered from a woman older than 75 with acute or convalescent COVID-19. Here the chain combines TRBV10-3 and TRBJ2-3, with a tentative D gene TRBD2 over 5 matching bases. Sequencing was performed on peripheral blood. The DNA reads as follows: TGTGCCATCAGGGGCCTAGCTAACACAGATACGCAGTATTTT. It is translated as CAIRGLANTDTQYF.